Shown below are 20 T cell receptor beta chains from a single sample sequenced in a study of blood T cell repertoires in COVID-19. Using immunoSEQ multiplex PCR, the repertoire was profiled, and TCRdb retains in-frame clones only, with some absent. The top ten clones hold about 2.9% of a sample with tens of thousands of clones, around 87% of them seen once. Input material: peripheral blood. The receptors derive from a woman in her 50s with active or convalescent COVID-19.

V is TRBV7-2 and J is TRBJ2-1; D might be TRBD2 (6 bases). CDR3 length: 16 residues. Germline CDR1 SGHTA, CDR2 FQGNSA. V lost 1 base to trimming and J lost 8 bases, with 18 bases between them. This CDR3 reads CASSLGGDLSVDEQFF. The CDR3 nucleotides are TGTGCCAGCAGCTTAGGGGGGGACCTTAGTGTAGATGAGCAGTTCTTC. Variable domain in full (rest from reference TRBV7-2 and TRBJ2-1): GAGVSQSPSNKVTEKGKDVELRCDPISGHTALYWYRQSLGQGLEFLIYFQGNSAPDKSGLPSDRFSAERTGGSVSTLTIQRTQQEDSAVYLCASSLGGDLSVDEQFFGPGTRLTVL.

This clone was found a few times. V is TRBV11-1 and J is TRBJ2-5, with 7 bases aligning to TRBD1. Germline values: CDR1 SGHAT, CDR2 FQDESV (reference sequence). The length of the CDR3 is 15 residues. The junction had 8 bases not matched to a gene; V was cut back by 5 bases and J by 2 bases. The DNA for the CDR3 is TGTGCCAGCAGCGCGCGACAGGGATCTCAAGAGACCCAGTACTTC. Residues: CASSARQGSQETQYF.

This clone has more than one count but fewer than ten. The CDR3 DNA reads TGTGCCAGCAGTCTAACCGGGAGTCTAGAGGTGGTCTACACCTTC. It encodes CASSLTGSLEVVYTF. The chain has TRBV6-5 and TRBJ1-2; D is unclear. V was shortened by 5 bases and J by 10 bases, with 23 bases between the two germline ends. The germline V gene encodes CDR1 MNHEY and CDR2 SVGAGI. The CDR3 totals 15 residues.

The rearrangement uses TRBV12-3 or TRBV12-4 and TRBJ2-1, with 7 bases matching TRBD1. The CDR3 has 12 amino acids. V gave up 7 bases and J gave up 10 bases; unmatched junction bases: 7. CDR3 sequence reads: CASTPRGQEQFF. CDR3 in DNA: TGTGCCAGCACCCCGAGGGGGCAAGAGCAGTTCTTC.

This clone turned up a few times. V and J are TRBV7-8 and TRBJ2-7; TRBD2 might be the D (6 bases). Looked up from germline, CDR1 is SGHVS and CDR2 is FQNEAQ. V was clipped by 5 bases and J by 3 bases, with 11 bases between them. The CDR3 covers 13 residues. The CDR3 nucleotides are TGTGCCAGCAGCGCCGGGACTCGCTACGAGCAGTACTTC. Translating gives CASSAGTRYEQYF. The complete variable domain, with remaining parts taken from reference TRBV7-8 and TRBJ2-7, reads GAGVSQSPRYKVAKRGQDVALRCDPISGHVSLFWYQQALGQGPEFLTYFQNEAQLDKSGLPSDRFFAERPEGSVSTLKIQRTQQEDSAVYLCASSAGTRYEQYFGPGTRLTVT.

This chain joins TRBV2 and TRBJ1-1, with 7 bases matching TRBD1. Trimming removed 1 base from V and 4 bases from J; junction bases left unmatched: 0. The CDR3 extends over 13 amino acids. Germline CDR1 is SNHLY and CDR2 is FYNNEI. In DNA form, the CDR3 reads TGTGCCAGCAGTGAAGACAGGGGCACTGAAGCTTTCTTT. Protein product: CASSEDRGTEAFF.

The chain combines TRBV9 with TRBJ2-2; 10 bases are a match to TRBD1. J lost 7 bases, V lost 3 bases, and 6 bases had no gene match. The CDR3 is 15 residues long. CDR1 SGDLS and CDR2 YYNGEE come from the germline V gene. The CDR3 region is CASSGDRGQSGELFF. CDR3 in DNA: TGTGCCAGCAGCGGCGACAGGGGGCAGAGCGGGGAGCTGTTTTTT.

This clone occurred a few times. The rearrangement links TRBV2 to TRBJ2-7, with 8 bases matching TRBD1. The CDR3 has 18 residues. Germline V gene data show CDR1 as SNHLY and CDR2 as FYNNEI. V dropped 4 bases and J dropped 0; count of bases not matched to a gene: 14. For the CDR3, the DNA is TGTGCCAGCAGTGTAACGGGACAGGTTGACCCACTCTCCTACGAGCAGTACTTC. Its protein is CASSVTGQVDPLSYEQYF.

The chain is built from TRBV7-9 and TRBJ2-7; 8 bases map to TRBD1. The CDR3 is made up of 14 amino acids. From germline, CDR1 is SEHNR and CDR2 FQNEAQ (reference sequence). Trimming at V came to 4 bases and at J to 7 bases, leaving 9 bases not matched to a gene. CDR3 sequence (DNA): TGTGCCAGCAGCTCCGACAGGGGACGAGGAGAGCAGTACTTC. Its protein is CASSSDRGRGEQYF. The full variable domain, in which reference TRBV7-9 and TRBJ2-7 provide the parts outside the CDR3, is DTGVSQNPRHKITKRGQNVTFRCDPISEHNRLYWYRQTLGQGPEFLTYFQNEAQLEKSRLLSDRFSAERPKGSFSTLEIQRTEQGDSAMYLCASSSDRGRGEQYFGPGTRLTVT.

The V call is TRBV19, the J call TRBJ2-1, with 11 bases identical to TRBD1. The ends lost 7 bases at V and 6 bases at J; junction bases unmatched: 5. The length of the CDR3 is 14 residues. CDR1 and CDR2 (germline): LNHDA, SQIVND (reference sequence). For the CDR3, the DNA is TGTGCCAGTAACACCGGGACAGGGGGCAATGAGCAGTTCTTC. It yields the protein CASNTGTGGNEQFF. Full variable domain (missing parts from reference TRBV19 and TRBJ2-1): DGGITQSPKYLFRKEGQNVTLSCEQNLNHDAMYWYRQDPGQGLRLIYYSQIVNDFQKGDIAEGYSVSREKKESFPLTVTSAQKNPTAFYLCASNTGTGGNEQFFGPGTRLTVL.

This chain connects TRBV29-1 to TRBJ2-5; D is unresolved. CDR3 size: 14 residues. Germline V gene lookup returns CDR1 SQVTM and CDR2 ANQGSEA. The germline V and J ends were trimmed by 0 bases and 4 bases, with 12 bases remaining between them. CDR3 sequence reads: CSVEEPRGRETQYF. The CDR3 nucleotides read TGCAGCGTTGAAGAGCCCCGAGGTCGAGAGACCCAGTACTTC.

This chain connects TRBV6-2 or TRBV6-3 to TRBJ2-6; perhaps TRBD1 as D (6 bases). This CDR3 has 17 residues. The germline V gene has CDR1 MNHEY and CDR2 SVGEGT. V lost 2 bases, J lost 0 bases, and 11 bases lay in between. The CDR3 reads CASSYDRTPSGANVLTF. CDR3 bases: TGTGCCAGCAGTTACGACAGGACACCCTCTGGGGCCAACGTCCTGACTTTC.

This clone is termed medium-sized. This chain connects TRBV5-6 to TRBJ1-5; 9 bases line up with TRBD1. V gave up 4 bases and J gave up 2 bases; unmatched junction bases: 4. CDR1 is SGHDT, CDR2 YYEEEE, per germline. This CDR3 region has 15 residues. CDR3 coding DNA: TGTGCCAGCAGCGTACGGGACAGGGGCAATCAGCCCCAGCATTTT. It translates to CASSVRDRGNQPQHF.

V and J are TRBV6-5 and TRBJ1-5, with D unresolved. Between the trimmed V and J ends, which lost 0 bases and 0 bases, there was a span of 6 bases. The CDR3 is made up of 15 amino acids. Germline V gene sequence: CDR1 MNHEY, CDR2 SVGAGI. In nucleotides, the CDR3 is TGTGCCAGCAGTTACTCATCTAATAGCAATCAGCCCCAGCATTTT. Translated: CASSYSSNSNQPQHF.

This clone was counted a single time. The genes are TRBV24-1 and TRBJ2-2, with 7 positions matching TRBD2. The V gene end was trimmed by 1 base and the J gene end by 0 bases; junction bases not matched to a gene: 4. There are 17 residues in the CDR3. The V gene's germline CDR1 is KGHDR and CDR2 SFDVKD. CDR3 nucleotide sequence: TGTGCCACCAGTGATTTTCGCGGGGGACCGAACACCGGGGAGCTGTTTTTT. Translation gives CATSDFRGGPNTGELFF.

This chain joins TRBV29-1 and TRBJ2-5; 7 bases map to TRBD1. Per germline, CDR1 SQVTM and CDR2 ANQGSEA. V lost 6 bases, J lost 5 bases, and 15 bases stayed unmatched. The CDR3 has 15 residues. The CDR3 sequence: CSVDPRGTLGETQYF. The DNA for the CDR3 is TGCAGCGTGGACCCCAGGGGGACCCTCGGGGAGACCCAGTACTTC.

The chain combines TRBV5-1 with TRBJ1-2; tentative D call: TRBD1 (6 bases). The CDR3 is 13 residues long. The germline CDR1 and CDR2 sequences are SGHRS and YFSETQ. V gave up 0 bases and J gave up 8 bases, with 11 bases separating them. The CDR3 loop is CASSLGQDLGYTF. CDR3 nucleotide sequence: TGCGCCAGCAGCTTGGGACAGGATCTCGGCTACACCTTC.

The chain is built from TRBV30 and TRBJ2-4; TRBD1 matches 7 bases. The junction had 9 bases not matched to a gene; V was cut back by 1 base and J by 12 bases. From germline, CDR1 is GTSNPN and CDR2 SVGIG (reference sequence). The CDR3 sequence is 13 residues long. The CDR3 bases are TGTGCCTGGAGTGAGTCAGGGGGTGGATCTCAGTACTTC. As protein: CAWSESGGGSQYF.

The chain employs TRBV10-3 and TRBJ1-1, with D maybe TRBD1 (5 bases). V gave up 5 bases and J gave up 3 bases, with 13 bases separating them. The CDR3 extends over 14 amino acids. CDR1 ENHRY and CDR2 SYGVKD come from the germline V gene. CDR3 loop: CAISWDGGDTEAFF. As DNA, the CDR3 is TGTGCCATCAGTTGGGACGGAGGGGACACTGAAGCTTTCTTT.

V and J are TRBV9 and TRBJ1-1; D is unclear. The CDR3 is 14 amino acids. V was clipped by 0 bases and J by 1 base, with 7 bases between them. Looked up from germline, CDR1 is SGDLS and CDR2 is YYNGEE. In nucleotides, the CDR3 is TGTGCCAGCAGCGTAGCTAGTACGAACACTGAAGCTTTCTTT. Translated: CASSVASTNTEAFF.